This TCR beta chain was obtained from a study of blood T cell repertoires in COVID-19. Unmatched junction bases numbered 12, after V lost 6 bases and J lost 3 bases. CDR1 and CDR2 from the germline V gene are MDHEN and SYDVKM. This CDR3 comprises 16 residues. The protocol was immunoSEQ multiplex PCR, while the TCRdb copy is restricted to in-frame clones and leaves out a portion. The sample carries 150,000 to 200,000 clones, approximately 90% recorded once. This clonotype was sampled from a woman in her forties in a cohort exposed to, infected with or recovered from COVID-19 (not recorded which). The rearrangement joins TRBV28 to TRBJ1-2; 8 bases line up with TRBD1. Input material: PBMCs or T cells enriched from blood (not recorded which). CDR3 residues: CASRSKGQGGHYGYTF. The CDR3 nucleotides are TGTGCCAGCAGATCCAAAGGACAGGGTGGGCACTATGGCTACACCTTC.